This TCR beta chain was recorded in a study of low-dose radiotherapy and immunotherapy resistance in tumors. On the study more broadly: Radiation delivery to Cohort 1 consisted of 0.5 Gy per fraction every 2 weeks, summing to 6.5 Gy. Intravenous ipilimumab 1 mg/kg every six weeks was given with nivolumab 240 mg every two weeks. Each patient took aspirin at a dose of 300 mg by mouth once daily over the course of four cycles, with dosing beginning on cycle 1 day 1.

Alpha and beta chains were covered, as first-strand cDNA relied on TRAV- and TRBV-specific primers. It was with a constant-region primer and a V-primer adapter that TCRs were amplified over roughly 20 PCR cycles. TCRdb re-called the reads through MiXCR, storing one row per CDR3 protein. The profile shows 65,000 to 95,000 distinct CDR3 sequences, less than 20% of them singletons. This clonotype was detected ten times or more. There are 14 residues in the CDR3. Germline V CDR1 and CDR2: SQVTM, ANQGSEA. Trimming cost V 1 base and J 7 bases; bases outside gene matches: 4. Time point specified: after trial treatment. As for treatment: LDRT plus nivolumab, ipilimumab, low-dose cyclophosphamide and aspirin (RACIN trial). The donors, trial participants, received nivolumab, ipilimumab, aspirin, low-dose cyclophosphamide and low-dose radiotherapy.

The receptor was isolated from a male donor with prostate cancer. The chain combines TRBV29-1 with TRBJ1-2; 12 bases align to TRBD1. Sequencing was performed on PBMCs, taken after low-dose radiotherapy plus immunotherapy. Written as DNA, the CDR3 is TGCAGCGTTGAAGTAGGGACAGGGGGCTCTGGCTACACCTTC. Translated, it gives CSVEVGTGGSGYTF. The full variable domain, in which reference TRBV29-1 and TRBJ1-2 provide the parts outside the CDR3, is SAVISQKPSRDICQRGTSLTIQCQVDSQVTMMFWYRQQPGQSLTLIATANQGSEATYESGFVIDKFPISRPNLTFSTLTVSNMSPEDSSIYLCSVEVGTGGSGYTFGSGTRLTVV.